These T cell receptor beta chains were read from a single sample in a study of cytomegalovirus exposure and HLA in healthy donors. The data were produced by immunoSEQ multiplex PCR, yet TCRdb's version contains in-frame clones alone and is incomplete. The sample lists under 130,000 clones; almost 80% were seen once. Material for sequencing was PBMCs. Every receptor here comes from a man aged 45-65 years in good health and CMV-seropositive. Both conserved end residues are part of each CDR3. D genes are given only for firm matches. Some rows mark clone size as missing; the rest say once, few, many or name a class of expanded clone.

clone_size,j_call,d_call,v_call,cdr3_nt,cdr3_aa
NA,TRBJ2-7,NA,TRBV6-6,TGTGCCAGCACCAGGGGGGCCACCTACGAGCAGTACTTC,CASTRGATYEQYF
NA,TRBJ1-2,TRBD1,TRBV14,TGTGCCAGCAGCCCCCGGTGGCGACAGGGACCTTTCTATGGCTACACCTTC,CASSPRWRQGPFYGYTF
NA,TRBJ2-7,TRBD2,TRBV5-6,TGTGCCAGCAGCTTGGGCGTGACTAGCGGGATTACCGAGCAGTACTTC,CASSLGVTSGITEQYF
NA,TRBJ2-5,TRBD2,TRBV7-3,TGTGCCAGCAGCCTAGGGACTAGCGGGTTCGAGACCCAGTACTTC,CASSLGTSGFETQYF
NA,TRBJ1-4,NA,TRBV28,TGTGCCAGCAGTGGAGGGGCCAACGAAAAACTGTTTTTT,CASSGGANEKLFF
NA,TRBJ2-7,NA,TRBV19,TGTGCCAGTAGTATAGCGTACTCCTACGAGCAGTACTTC,CASSIAYSYEQYF
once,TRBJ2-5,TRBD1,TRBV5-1,TGCGCCAGCAGCACCGGGACAGACTACCAAGAGACCCAGTACTTC,CASSTGTDYQETQYF
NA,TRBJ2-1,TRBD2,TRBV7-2,TGTGCCAGCAGCCGTCGACTAGCGGAGGGTATTAATAAGCAGTTCTTC,CASSRRLAEGINKQFF
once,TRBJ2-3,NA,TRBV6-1,TGTGCCAGCAGTCCTGTCCTAGATACGCAGTATTTT,CASSPVLDTQYF
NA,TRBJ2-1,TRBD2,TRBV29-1,TGCAGCGGCAGACTAGCGGGAGGGCCTAAGGAGAATGAGCAGTTCTTC,CSGRLAGGPKENEQFF
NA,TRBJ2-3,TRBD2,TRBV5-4,TGTGCCAGCAGCTTGGCCGGCGGGAGGGCCACAGATACGCAGTATTTT,CASSLAGGRATDTQYF
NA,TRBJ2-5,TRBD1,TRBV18,TGTGCCAGCTCACCGGACGGACAGGGGGCATCTGAGACCCAGTACTTC,CASSPDGQGASETQYF
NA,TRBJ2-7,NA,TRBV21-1,TGTGCCAGCAGCCACTTCTCGTCCTACGAGCAGTACTTC,CASSHFSSYEQYF
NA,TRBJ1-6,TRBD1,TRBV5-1,TGCGCCAGCAGTTCCGGGACAGTTAATTCACCCCTCCACTTT,CASSSGTVNSPLHF
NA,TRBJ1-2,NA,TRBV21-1,TGTGCCGGCTGCGGGGGGGAGGACTATGGCTACACCTTC,CAGCGGEDYGYTF
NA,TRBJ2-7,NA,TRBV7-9,TGTGCCAGCAGCTTAGGTAGACAGCCGCAGTACTTC,CASSLGRQPQYF
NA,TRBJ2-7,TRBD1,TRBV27,TGTGCCAGCAGTTTAGTGGGACAGGGGCGTACCTACGAGCAGTACTTC,CASSLVGQGRTYEQYF
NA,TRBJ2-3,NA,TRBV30,TGTGCCTGGAGTGGGGGGGCAGATACGCAGTATTTT,CAWSGGADTQYF
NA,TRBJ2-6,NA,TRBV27,TGTGCCAGCAGTTTAGAAAACAGGCCTTCTGGGGCCAACGTCCTGACTTTC,CASSLENRPSGANVLTF
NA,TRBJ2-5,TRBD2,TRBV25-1,TGTGCCAGCAGTGCGGGACTAGCGGGAGGGCCGGGGGAGACCCAGTACTTC,CASSAGLAGGPGETQYF
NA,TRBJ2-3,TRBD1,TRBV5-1,TGCGCCAGCAGCTTGGGGGACAGGGGTACAGATACGCAGTATTTT,CASSLGDRGTDTQYF
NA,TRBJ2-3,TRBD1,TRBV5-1,TGCGCCAGCAGCTTGACAGGGGACCGCACAGATACGCAGTATTTT,CASSLTGDRTDTQYF
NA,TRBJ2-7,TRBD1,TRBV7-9,TGTGCCAGCAGCAGATCAAGGGACAGAGAAACCTACGAGCAGTACTTC,CASSRSRDRETYEQYF